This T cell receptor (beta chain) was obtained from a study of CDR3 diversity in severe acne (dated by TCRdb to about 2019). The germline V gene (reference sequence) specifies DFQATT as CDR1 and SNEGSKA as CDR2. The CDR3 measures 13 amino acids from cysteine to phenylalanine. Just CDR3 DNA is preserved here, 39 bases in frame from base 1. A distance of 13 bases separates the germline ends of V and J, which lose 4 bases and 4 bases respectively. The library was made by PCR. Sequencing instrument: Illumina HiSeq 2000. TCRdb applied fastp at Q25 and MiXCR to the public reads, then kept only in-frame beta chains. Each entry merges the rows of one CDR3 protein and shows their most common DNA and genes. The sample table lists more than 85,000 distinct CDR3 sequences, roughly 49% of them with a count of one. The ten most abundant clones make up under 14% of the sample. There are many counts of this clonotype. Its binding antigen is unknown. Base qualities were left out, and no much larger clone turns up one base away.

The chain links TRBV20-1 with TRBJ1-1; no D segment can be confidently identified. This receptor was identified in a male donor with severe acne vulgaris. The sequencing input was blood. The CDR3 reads CSAIPLGSTEAFF. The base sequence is TGCAGTGCTATACCGCTCGGCAGCACTGAAGCTTTCTTT.